These 18 T cell receptor beta chains share one sample of origin, sequenced in a study of human T cells and chemical hapten exposure. The starting material, unfractionated whole blood, was used for total RNA extraction. TCRdb processed the 5' RACE reads anew with MiXCR; each CDR3 protein has one entry. Among 110,000 to 150,000 distinct CDR3 sequences listed, 4.1% were seen once. These receptor sequences come from a female donor in good health.

This clonotype showed up many times. V usage is TRBV7-2 and J usage is TRBJ2-3; D remains ambiguous. This CDR3 has 12 residues. Germline values: CDR1 SGHTA, CDR2 FQGNSA. Trimming removed 8 bases from V and 0 bases from J, with 6 bases in between. CDR3 in DNA: TGTGCCAGCGGTCTGAGCACAGATACGCAGTATTTT. As protein: CASGLSTDTQYF.

In its sample, this clonotype was seen many times. The chain is built from TRBV7-9 and TRBJ1-5; the D is unclear. V gave up 1 base and J gave up 6 bases, with 7 bases separating them. Germline loops: CDR1 SEHNR, CDR2 FQNEAQ (reference sequence). This CDR3 comprises 13 residues. CDR3 DNA sequence: TGTGCCAGCAGCTTAGTCGAGAGTCAGCCCCAGCATTTT. Residues: CASSLVESQPQHF.

This clonotype was seen ten or more times. This sequence joins TRBV29-1 and TRBJ1-2, with TRBD1 matching 9 bases. The CDR3 runs 14 residues. CDR1 is SQVTM, CDR2 ANQGSEA, per germline. J lost 6 bases, V lost 5 bases, and 10 bases had no gene match. The CDR3 region has the DNA TGCAGCGTTTATAATCCGGGACAGGGAAATGGCTACACCTTC. Its protein product is CSVYNPGQGNGYTF.

This clonotype was picked up many times. The rearrangement links TRBV4-2 to TRBJ2-1, with D hard to call. Trimming removed 0 bases from V and 5 bases from J, with 8 bases in between. Per the germline V gene, CDR1 is LGHNA and CDR2 is YNFKEQ. This CDR3 has 14 residues. The CDR3 loop reads CASSQEGRNNEQFF. In DNA form, the CDR3 reads TGTGCCAGCAGCCAAGAAGGCCGCAACAATGAGCAGTTCTTC.

This clonotype was recorded many times. The chain employs TRBV5-1 and TRBJ1-6; D is unresolved. The germline gives CDR1 SGHRS, CDR2 YFSETQ. The ends were cut back, 0 bases at V and 5 bases at J, with 12 bases in the middle. The CDR3 has 16 amino acids. CDR3 sequence reads: CASSLDDIRNNSPLHF. CDR3 DNA sequence: TGCGCCAGCAGCTTGGACGACATCCGGAATAATTCACCCCTCCACTTT.

The sample holds many counts of this clonotype. The V call is TRBV6-2 or TRBV6-3, the J call TRBJ1-2, with 9 bases lining up with TRBD1. The junction had 7 bases not matched to a gene; V was cut back by 9 bases and J by 5 bases. Per germline, CDR1 MNHEY and CDR2 SVGEGT. This CDR3 is built from 13 residues. The CDR3 region has the DNA TGTGCCAGTCGGTCCGGACAGGGGTATGGCTACACCTTC. Its protein is CASRSGQGYGYTF.

The rearrangement joins TRBV20-1 to TRBJ2-7; D remains ambiguous. Germline CDR1 DFQATT, CDR2 SNEGSKA (reference sequence). The CDR3 totals 13 residues. Trimming took 5 bases from V and 4 from J, leaving 15 bases between them. The CDR3 is CSAVHTIFYEQYF. CDR3 coding DNA: TGCAGTGCTGTACATACAATCTTTTACGAGCAGTACTTC.

The table lists this clonotype with many counts. As DNA, the CDR3 is TGCAGTGTGCGGGACCACACTGAAGCTTTCTTT. This encodes CSVRDHTEAFF. The chain joins TRBV20-1 to TRBJ1-1, with a weak D call TRBD1 (5 bases). The germline V and J ends were trimmed by 7 bases and 3 bases, with 9 bases remaining between them. Per germline, CDR1 DFQATT and CDR2 SNEGSKA (reference sequence). The CDR3 covers 11 residues.

On this clonotype itself: A much larger clonotype is one base distant, so this may be a read error. This sequence joins TRBV10-3 and TRBJ2-7, with a weak D call TRBD2 (5 bases). CDR1 is ENHRY and CDR2 is SYGVKD in the germline V gene. V was trimmed by 4 bases and J by 2 bases, leaving 15 bases between them. This CDR3 has 15 amino acids. CDR3 in amino acids: CAISGSGEGPYEQYF. Written as DNA, the CDR3 is TGTGCCATCAGTGGGTCCGGGGAAGGGCCCTACGAGCAGTACTTC.

This clonotype has at least ten counts. The genes are TRBV5-1 and TRBJ2-1; possible D gene TRBD2, 5 bases. CDR3 size: 15 residues. Trimming took 0 bases from V and 3 from J, leaving 10 bases between them. Germline CDR1 and CDR2: SGHRS and YFSETQ. CDR3 in amino acids: CASSLAGSNYNEQFF. The CDR3 nucleotides are TGCGCCAGCAGCTTGGCGGGATCCAACTACAATGAGCAGTTCTTC.

In DNA form, the CDR3 reads TGTGCCAGCAGCCTCCCTAGCGGGGGTACAGATACGCAGTATTTT. Amino acid sequence: CASSLPSGGTDTQYF. This chain links TRBV11-2 with TRBJ2-3; the match to TRBD2 covers 10 bases. The ends lost 5 bases at V and 3 bases at J; junction bases unmatched: 5. Germline V gives CDR1 SGHAT, CDR2 FQNNGV. CDR3 length equals 15 residues.

This clonotype came up many times. The CDR3 region is CASMYPDSSYEQYF. CDR3 nucleotide sequence: TGTGCCAGCATGTACCCTGACAGCTCCTACGAGCAGTACTTC. This chain uses TRBV6-1 with TRBJ2-7; a weak D match, TRBD1 (5 bases). Trimming pared 7 bases from V and 0 bases from J, leaving 13 bases between. This CDR3 has 14 residues. The germline V gene encodes CDR1 MNHNS and CDR2 SASEGT.

This clonotype appeared many times. V gene TRBV6-6 combines with J gene TRBJ1-1, with a tentative D call TRBD1 (6 bases). V was clipped by 8 bases and J by 3 bases, with 13 bases between them. The germline V gene has CDR1 MNHNY and CDR2 SVGAGI (reference sequence). The CDR3 is 13 residues long. The CDR3 coding sequence is TGTGCCAGCGGGGTACAGGGTTACACTGAAGCTTTCTTT. Translation gives CASGVQGYTEAFF.

This clonotype has a count of ten or more. The chain couples TRBV18 to TRBJ1-1, with TRBD1 matching over 8 bases. Looked up from germline, CDR1 is KGHSH and CDR2 is LQKENI. V lost 6 bases, J lost 4 bases, and 10 bases stayed unmatched. This CDR3 has 15 residues. This CDR3 reads CASSETTGAGTEAFF. The CDR3 DNA follows: TGTGCCAGCTCCGAAACGACAGGGGCAGGCACTGAAGCTTTCTTT. Drawing the rest from reference TRBV18 and TRBJ1-1, the complete variable domain is NAGVMQNPRHLVRRRGQEARLRCSPMKGHSHVYWYRQLPEEGLKFMVYLQKENIIDESGMPKERFSAEFPKEGPSILRIQQVVRGDSAAYFCASSETTGAGTEAFFGQGTRLTVV.

The table lists this clonotype with many counts. The rearrangement links TRBV6-2 or TRBV6-3 to TRBJ2-3; D may correspond to TRBD1 or TRBD2 (6 bases each). V was trimmed by 5 bases and J by 4 bases, leaving 16 bases between them. The germline gives CDR1 MNHEY, CDR2 SVGEGT. This CDR3 is built from 15 residues. Written as DNA, the CDR3 is TGTGCCAGCAGTGCCCAGACAGGAGGGGCAGATACGCAGTATTTT. It yields the protein CASSAQTGGADTQYF.

This clonotype was observed at least ten times. The V gene is TRBV20-1, the J gene TRBJ1-2, with D perhaps TRBD1 (6 bases). CDR1 DFQATT and CDR2 SNEGSKA come from the germline V gene (reference sequence). The CDR3 runs 11 residues. The CDR3 region is CSEGGAGGYTF. CDR3 DNA: TGCAGCGAAGGGGGGGCGGGAGGCTACACCTTC.

This clonotype was counted a few times. The chain employs TRBV28 and TRBJ1-1; 7 nucleotides align to TRBD1. The CDR3 has 19 amino acids. Germline lookup yields CDR1 MDHEN and CDR2 SYDVKM. The junction had 26 bases not matched to a gene; V was cut back by 3 bases and J by 10 bases. The CDR3 here is CASSLTGSESWARRGGAFF. In DNA form, the CDR3 reads TGTGCCAGCAGTTTGACAGGGAGTGAAAGTTGGGCACGTAGGGGAGGAGCTTTCTTT.

This clonotype has ten or more counts. The chain links TRBV3-1 to TRBJ1-5; D unclear. Per germline, CDR1 LGHDT and CDR2 YNNKEL (reference sequence). CDR3 length equals 15 residues. V lost 4 bases and J lost 3, with 13 bases in between. This CDR3 is CASSPLGQVNQPQHF. The DNA for the CDR3 is TGTGCCAGCAGCCCCCTTGGGCAGGTCAATCAGCCCCAGCATTTT.